The next 14 T cell receptor beta chains were all read from a single sample in a study of blood T cell repertoires in COVID-19. TCRdb's table, derived via immunoSEQ multiplex PCR, lists solely in-frame clones and lacks some. The table lists approximately 400,000 clones, more than 70% of them singletons. The source material was PBMCs or T cells enriched from blood (not recorded which). The source is a woman between 18 and 29 years old who had recovered from COVID-19.

The chain carries TRBV11-2 and TRBJ2-5; tentatively, D is TRBD1 (5 bases). The CDR3 is 15 residues long. In germline, CDR1 is SGHAT, CDR2 FQNNGV. V gave up 1 base and J gave up 7 bases, with 16 bases separating them. CDR3 in DNA: TGTGCCAGCAGCTTAGTACGGCCCGGTCAGGGGACCCAGTACTTC. As protein: CASSLVRPGQGTQYF.

The chain has TRBV7-2 and TRBJ1-5, with 10 nucleotides matching TRBD1. This CDR3 region has 15 residues. J lost 9 bases, V lost 1 base, and 6 bases had no gene match. Germline V CDR1 and CDR2: SGHTA, FQGNSA. CDR3 sequence reads: CASSLDWDRGLPQHF. The CDR3 DNA follows: TGTGCCAGCAGCTTAGATTGGGACAGGGGCTTGCCCCAGCATTTT.

V usage is TRBV4-2 and J usage is TRBJ1-5; tentatively, D is TRBD1 (5 bases). Trimming took 1 base from V and 6 from J, leaving 16 bases between them. The CDR3 is 16 amino acids. Germline values: CDR1 LGHNA, CDR2 YNFKEQ. CDR3 coding DNA: TGTGCCAGCAGCCAAGGAGGTCAGGGAGGGGTTCAGCCCCAGCATTTT. This encodes CASSQGGQGGVQPQHF.

The chain is built from TRBV18 and TRBJ2-3, with 7 bases lining up with TRBD1. Germline CDR1 reads KGHSH; CDR2 reads LQKENI. This CDR3 is 17 amino acids long. Trimming removed 3 bases from V and 3 bases from J; junction bases left unmatched: 12. The CDR3 nucleotides are TGTGCCAGCTCACCTAAGGAGACAGGGTTCGGTACAGATACGCAGTATTTT. This gives the protein CASSPKETGFGTDTQYF.

The chain recombines TRBV19 with TRBJ1-2, with 10 bases lining up with TRBD1. The CDR3 totals 14 residues. Per germline, CDR1 LNHDA and CDR2 SQIVND (reference sequence). Losses at the gene ends were 3 bases for V and 6 bases for J; bases not matched to a gene: 4. CDR3 nucleotides: TGTGCCAGTAGTATGGGGACAGGGGATAATGGCTACACCTTC. Its protein product is CASSMGTGDNGYTF.

This clone has a single count. This chain links TRBV28 with TRBJ1-1; 10 bases are shared with TRBD1. The CDR3 length is 16 residues. The junction had 9 bases not matched to a gene; V was cut back by 4 bases and J by 4 bases. Per the germline V gene, CDR1 is MDHEN and CDR2 is SYDVKM. In DNA, the CDR3 is TGTGCCAGCAGTTCACCCCGGACAGGGGGGCGCACTGAAGCTTTCTTT. Protein: CASSSPRTGGRTEAFF.

The rearrangement joins TRBV9 to TRBJ1-1; possibly TRBD1 for D (5 bases). Germline V gene lookup returns CDR1 SGDLS and CDR2 YYNGEE. Trimming shortened V by 4 bases and J by 5 bases, and 12 bases separated the two germline ends. This CDR3 region has 13 residues. CDR3: CASSTVGGTEAFF. In DNA, the CDR3 is TGTGCCAGCAGCACCGTGGGGGGGACTGAAGCTTTCTTT.

The rearrangement uses TRBV7-9 and TRBJ2-4, with TRBD1 as a possible D gene (6 bases). Per germline, CDR1 SEHNR and CDR2 FQNEAQ (reference sequence). The CDR3 covers 15 residues. V dropped 1 base and J dropped 3 bases, with 10 bases sitting between them. The CDR3 DNA reads as TGTGCCAGCAGCTTAGTACAGGGCCGCAAAAACATTCAGTACTTC. Its protein product is CASSLVQGRKNIQYF.

Comments on this clone: At the DNA level, this CDR3 is encoded by other sequences in the same sample as well. This chain links TRBV28 with TRBJ1-1, with D unclear. Germline CDR1 is MDHEN and CDR2 is SYDVKM. This CDR3 contains 13 residues. V lost 3 bases to trimming and J lost 3 bases, with 8 bases between them. The DNA of the CDR3 is TGTGCCAGCAGTTTTAGGGAGGACACTGAAGCTTTCTTT. Amino acids: CASSFREDTEAFF.

To note about this clone: Other DNA sequences in the sample encode the same CDR3. The chain carries TRBV24-1 and TRBJ2-7; D is perhaps TRBD2 (5 bases). The germline V and J ends were trimmed by 3 bases and 4 bases, with 9 bases remaining between them. This CDR3 is 13 amino acids long. Germline CDR1 and CDR2: KGHDR and SFDVKD. The CDR3 DNA sequence: TGTGCCACCAGTGATGGCGGAGGTTACGAGCAGTACTTC. This translates into CATSDGGGYEQYF.

The chain uses TRBV9 and TRBJ1-3, with unresolved D. Germline CDR1 SGDLS, CDR2 YYNGEE. The V end was cut by 2 bases, the J end by 2 bases, with 8 bases between. This CDR3 spans 14 amino acids. For the CDR3, the DNA is TGTGCCAGCAGCGTGGAGGAACCTGGAAACACCATATATTTT. Encoded protein: CASSVEEPGNTIYF.

The genes are TRBV30 and TRBJ1-2; D gene unclear. Germline CDR1 GTSNPN, CDR2 SVGIG (reference sequence). This CDR3 comprises 13 residues. The V gene lost 3 bases and the J gene lost 8 bases, with 16 bases spanning the gap. CDR3 region: CAWSTEPLKGYTF. CDR3 DNA: TGTGCCTGGAGCACCGAGCCCCTAAAGGGCTACACCTTC.

This clone showed up just a few times. V gene TRBV9 combines with J gene TRBJ2-7; TRBD2 matches 10 bases. Trimming removed 0 bases from V and 2 bases from J; junction bases left unmatched: 2. CDR3 length: 15 amino acids. Germline lookup yields CDR1 SGDLS and CDR2 YYNGEE. Here the CDR3 reads CASSVGSGGAYEQYF. The CDR3, as DNA: TGTGCCAGCAGCGTAGGGAGCGGGGGGGCCTACGAGCAGTACTTC.

The CDR3 DNA reads TGTGCCACCAGCAGCAAATTTACGCAGTATTTT. Translated: CATSSKFTQYF. The J gene is TRBJ2-3, the V gene TRBV15; no clear D gene. V was shortened by 3 bases and J by 8 bases, with 6 bases between the two germline ends. CDR1 LNHNV and CDR2 YYDKDF come from the germline V gene (reference sequence). This CDR3 has 11 residues.